This TCR beta chain was observed in a study of blood T cells in healthy people across ages (dated by TCRdb to about 2015). Background on the whole study: In model experiments, template switching captured roughly one uniquely barcoded TCR beta cDNA molecule for every two T cells. To track age-related changes in TCR beta repertoire diversity, the study relied on deep sequencing normalized with unique cDNA molecular identifiers. Donors were grouped into four age groups: young (average roughly 16 years), middle-aged (39), aged (around 60) and long-lived (approximately 75). To avoid experimental bias, donors of different ages were randomly spread across the sequencing lanes. Two additional independent replicas of 1 million unique cDNA reads from the same blood draw were analyzed for two donors (one aged 18 to 29 and one aged 80 or older).

Many counts were recorded for this clonotype. Its cognate antigen has yet to be identified. Within one base of it there is no much larger clone, and no base qualities were kept. The CDR3 holds 15 amino acids from the cysteine to the phenylalanine. Only CDR3 DNA remains: 45 bases, in frame from the first base. V is trimmed back by 1 base and J by 4 bases, and the junction contains 1 base that no gene match accounts for. General study outcomes and caveats: Conclusive comparison of naive and antigen-experienced compartments was prevented by the profiling of bulk unsorted PBMCs. Donor CMV infection status was unknown, potentially confounding age-related changes in expanded clonotypes. As age increased, observed TCR beta diversity per million T cells dropped in a roughly linear way, and a significant reduction was already evident by age about 40. Estimates of total diversity based on one million sequenced T cells were considered lower bounds and underestimates. Observed TCR beta diversity correlated strongly with the percentage of naive T cells measured by flow cytometry. The long-lived group showed more naive CD4+ T cells, fewer expanded clones and increased TCR diversity than the aged group, suggesting age selection.

Donors were a few dozen systemically healthy Caucasian individuals from Russia aged roughly 6 to 95 years. Each donor gave about 10 milliliters of peripheral blood, drawn into EDTA-treated Vacutainer tubes. Ficoll-Paque density-gradient centrifugation was used to isolate PBMCs, with at least 6 million obtained per sample. Total RNA was extracted from PBMCs with Trizol reagent, with at least 6 micrograms obtained per sample. For every donor, flow cytometry on a PBMC aliquot measured the percentage of naive CD45RAhigh/CD27high T cells. Library prep was done by 5' RACE. TCRdb names Illumina HiSeq 2500 as the instrument used. A second PCR of roughly 7 to 11 cycles was performed with a sample-barcoded 5' primer and a J-beta primer mix. A unique molecular identifier was introduced onto each TCR beta cDNA molecule by a template-switch 5' adaptor carrying 12 random nucleotides. Each sample yielded at least 3 million CDR3-containing paired-end reads. First-strand cDNA synthesis was performed from all RNA using the Mint cDNA synthesis kit, with priming by a TRBC-specific oligonucleotide. Following uracil-DNA glycosylase treatment, all cDNA underwent a first 18-cycle PCR with the universal primers M1SS and BC2_uni_R. The published analysis was carried out like this. For normalization, 1 million high-quality reads, each with a distinct molecular identifier, were randomly selected from each sample. Instead of being binned into consensus sequences, reads with shared molecular identifiers were discarded. MiTCR, run with a Q25 quality threshold and the strictest error-elimination algorithm, handled CDR3 identification, clonotype clustering and error correction. A nonparametric unseen species model with Euler transformation was used to estimate lower-bound total TCR beta diversity. Starting from the raw public reads, TCRdb applied fastp trimming at Q25, assembled clones with MiXCR and retained in-frame beta chains. Rows are combined by CDR3 protein, so each entry shows the most common genes and DNA. The V and J calls were determined by TCRdb, not by the authors. Counted in this sample were 870,000 or so distinct CDR3 sequences; roughly 26% of them appeared once. The ten biggest clones cover around 15% of the sample.

The V and J segments used are TRBV12-3 or TRBV12-4 and TRBJ1-6; TRBD1 agrees with 7 junctional bases. Sequencing input: blood. The sequence came from a woman aged 80 or over in good health. The CDR3 here reads CASSLETGYNSPLHF. The DNA sequence reads TGTGCCAGCAGTTTAGAGACAGGGTATAATTCACCCCTCCACTTT.